The T cell receptor (beta chain) described here comes from a study of PD-1 blockade in classical Hodgkin lymphoma. Produced via immunoSEQ multiplex PCR; TCRdb's table is partial and in-frame only. The table includes about 110,000 clones, roughly nine tenths detected once. Germline CDR1 MGHRA, CDR2 YSYEKL. V lost 0 bases and J 0 bases, leaving 9 bases between the germline ends. The CDR3 extends over 16 amino acids. No patient escaped relapse after autologous stem cell transplantation, and brentuximab vedotin exposure varied. The sequence was collected from a human donor with classical Hodgkin lymphoma. The source was peripheral blood mononuclear cells (PBMCs), collected before the second cycle of nivolumab. The chain links TRBV4-1 to TRBJ1-5; no firm D call. CDR3 bases: TGCGCCAGCAGCCAAGACAAGATTTATAGCAATCAGCCCCAGCATTTT. Amino acid sequence: CASSQDKIYSNQPQHF.